This TCR beta chain was identified in a study of cytomegalovirus exposure and HLA in healthy donors. With 60 Vbeta and 13 Jbeta primers, the PCR was carried out. TCRdb keeps only in-frame clones here, not all; method: immunoSEQ multiplex PCR. The sample lists about 210,000 clones; around 76% were seen once. V shed 1 base, J shed 6 bases, and the junction held 3 bases outside the gene matches. The CDR3 extends over 14 amino acids. In germline, CDR1 is LNHNV, CDR2 YYDKDF (reference sequence). The sequencing input was PBMCs. The V and J genes are TRBV15 and TRBJ2-3; 8 nucleotides line up with TRBD1. The source is a man aged 40-49 years in good health and CMV-seropositive. The CDR3 loop reads CATSRGQGTDTQYF. CDR3 DNA sequence: TGTGCCACCAGCAGAGGACAGGGGACGGATACGCAGTATTTT.